This paragraph covers one T cell receptor (beta chain) sequence. Its antigen is not identified. The method was immunoSEQ multiplex PCR; TCRdb's version includes in-frame clones alone and lacks a portion of them. The sample yields about 40,000 clones, about 79% seen once. The ends lost 5 bases at V and 6 bases at J; junction bases unmatched: 9. The CDR3 has 14 amino acids. Germline CDR1 is SGDLS and CDR2 is YYNGEE. The sample comes from a study of CD4 T cells in relation to SARS-CoV-2 and coronaviruses. Overall study findings and caveats: About 64% of donors had memory CD4+ clonotypes crossrecognizing SARS-CoV-2 and common cold coronavirus spike.

The source material was naive CD4+ T cells from PBMCs, cultured in vitro. Subset given: naive CD4+ T cells isolated by negative enrichment. The clonotype originates from an adult with COVID-19. This rearrangement joins TRBV9 to TRBJ2-7; 9 bases map to TRBD2. The CDR3 loop is CASSADLAGIEQYF. CDR3 coding DNA: TGTGCCAGCAGTGCGGACCTAGCGGGAATCGAGCAGTACTTC.